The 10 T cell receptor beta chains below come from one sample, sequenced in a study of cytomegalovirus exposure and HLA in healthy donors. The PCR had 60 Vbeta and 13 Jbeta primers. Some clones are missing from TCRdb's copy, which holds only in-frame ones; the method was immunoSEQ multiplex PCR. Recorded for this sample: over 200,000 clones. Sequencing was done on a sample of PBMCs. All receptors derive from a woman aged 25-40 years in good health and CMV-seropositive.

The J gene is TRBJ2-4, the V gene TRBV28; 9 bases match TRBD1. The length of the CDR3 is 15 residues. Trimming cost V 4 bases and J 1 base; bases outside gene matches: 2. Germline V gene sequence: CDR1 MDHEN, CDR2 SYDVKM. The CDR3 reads CASSSDRGAKNIQYF. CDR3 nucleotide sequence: TGTGCCAGCAGTTCCGACAGGGGGGCCAAAAACATTCAGTACTTC.

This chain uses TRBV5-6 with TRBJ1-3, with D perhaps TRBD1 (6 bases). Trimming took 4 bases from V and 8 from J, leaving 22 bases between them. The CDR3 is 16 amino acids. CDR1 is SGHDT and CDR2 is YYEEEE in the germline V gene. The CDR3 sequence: CASSRVGAGIWDTIYF. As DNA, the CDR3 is TGTGCCAGCAGCAGGGTGGGGGCAGGGATCTGGGACACCATATATTTT.

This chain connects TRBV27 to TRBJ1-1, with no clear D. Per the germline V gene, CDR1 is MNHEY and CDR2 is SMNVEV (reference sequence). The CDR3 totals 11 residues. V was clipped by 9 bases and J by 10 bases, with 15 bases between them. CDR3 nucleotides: TGTGCCAGTCTACAGAGAGGGCCAGCTTTCTTT. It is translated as CASLQRGPAFF.

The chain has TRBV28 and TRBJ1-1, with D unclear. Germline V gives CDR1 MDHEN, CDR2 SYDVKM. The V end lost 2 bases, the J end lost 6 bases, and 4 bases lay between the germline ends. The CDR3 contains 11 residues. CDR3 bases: TGTGCCAGCAGTTTACGGGCTGAAGCTTTCTTT. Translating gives CASSLRAEAFF.

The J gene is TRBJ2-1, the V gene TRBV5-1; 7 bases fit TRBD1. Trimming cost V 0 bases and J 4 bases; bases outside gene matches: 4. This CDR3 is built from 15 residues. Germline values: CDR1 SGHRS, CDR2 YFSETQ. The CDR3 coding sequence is TGCGCCAGCAGCTTGGAATGGACAGGTTACAATGAGCAGTTCTTC. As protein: CASSLEWTGYNEQFF.

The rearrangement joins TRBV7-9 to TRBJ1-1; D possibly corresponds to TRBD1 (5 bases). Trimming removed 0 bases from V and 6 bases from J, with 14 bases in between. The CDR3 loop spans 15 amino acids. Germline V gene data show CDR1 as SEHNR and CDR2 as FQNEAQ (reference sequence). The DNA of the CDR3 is TGTGCCAGCAGCTTAGCGCTGTTGGGGCACGCTGAAGCTTTCTTT. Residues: CASSLALLGHAEAFF. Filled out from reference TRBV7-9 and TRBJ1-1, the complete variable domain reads DTGVSQNPRHKITKRGQNVTFRCDPISEHNRLYWYRQTLGQGPEFLTYFQNEAQLEKSRLLSDRFSAERPKGSFSTLEIQRTEQGDSAMYLCASSLALLGHAEAFFGQGTRLTVV.

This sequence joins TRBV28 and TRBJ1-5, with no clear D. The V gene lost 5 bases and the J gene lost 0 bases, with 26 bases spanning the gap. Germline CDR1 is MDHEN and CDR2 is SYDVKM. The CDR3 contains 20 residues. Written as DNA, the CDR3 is TGTGCCAGCAGTGTACCAGGTTACAGACCTGGGTTTTATAGCAATCAGCCCCAGCATTTT. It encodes CASSVPGYRPGFYSNQPQHF.

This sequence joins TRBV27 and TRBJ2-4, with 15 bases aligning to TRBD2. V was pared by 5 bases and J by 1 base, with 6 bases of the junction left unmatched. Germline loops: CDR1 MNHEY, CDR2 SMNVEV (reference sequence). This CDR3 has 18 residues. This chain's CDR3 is CASSPFGLAGGAKNIQYF. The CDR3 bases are TGTGCCAGCAGTCCCTTCGGACTAGCGGGAGGGGCCAAAAACATTCAGTACTTC.

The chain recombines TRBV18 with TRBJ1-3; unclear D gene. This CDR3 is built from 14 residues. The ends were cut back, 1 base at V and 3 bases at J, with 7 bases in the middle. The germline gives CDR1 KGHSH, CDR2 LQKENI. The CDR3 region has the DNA TGTGCCAGCTCACCACGGACTGATGGAAACACCATATATTTT. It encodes CASSPRTDGNTIYF.

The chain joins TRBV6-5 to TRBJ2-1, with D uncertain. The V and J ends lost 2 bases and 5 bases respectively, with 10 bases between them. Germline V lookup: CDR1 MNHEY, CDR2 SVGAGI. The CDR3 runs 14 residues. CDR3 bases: TGTGCCAGCAGTTACGATGAACAGCACAATGAGCAGTTCTTC. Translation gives CASSYDEQHNEQFF.